This record looks at one TCR beta chain sequence and its context. Its matching antigen is unknown. These data come from a study of T cell repertoires in cytomegalovirus infection. CDR1 and CDR2 (germline): SGHTA, FQGNSA. The CDR3 is 15 residues long. V lost 3 bases and J lost 3; bases outside the gene matches: 2. TCRdb recomputed calls from the reads with MiXCR, one row per CDR3 protein. Of under 90,000 distinct CDR3 sequences listed, approximately 46% are singletons. Material: CD8+ T cells from cultured PBMCs, obtained from culture after CMV antigen stimulation. This TCR was sampled from a human donor in good health (CMV status not recorded). Some clones in this sample may be carry-over from other donors' samples. The chain carries TRBV7-2 and TRBJ2-2; 9 nucleotides align to TRBD2. The chain's CDR3 is CASSFSGGYTGELFF. The CDR3 DNA reads as TGTGCCAGCAGCTTTAGCGGGGGTTACACCGGGGAGCTGTTTTTT.